The TCR beta chain described here comes from a study of blood T cell repertoires in COVID-19 (dated by TCRdb to 2018 to 2020). In terms of the full investigation: The collaborator samples originated in the United States, Italy and Spain and spanned the acute and convalescent phases of COVID-19. A de-identified subject ID, COVID-19 status, age in years and sex were almost always included in the sample metadata. Where HLA class I and class II types were available, the types were taken from metadata supplied by the sample provider, not from assay-based typing. Deeply sampled blood TCRbeta repertoires from subjects exposed to, actively infected with, or recovered from COVID-19 were included in the dataset. Samples came from the ongoing ImmuneRACE study (first 160 participants) plus 1,254 subjects from 6 global collaborators. The prospective study material was composed of cDNA or gDNA derived from T cells, B-cell-depleted T cells, or PBMCs. The repertoires were released in a freely available public database meant as a resource for research on the immune response to SARS-CoV-2. Broad study findings and their caveats: Clinical and demographic metadata were provided uncurated, with the amount varying by source and participant.

TCRbeta CDR3 regions were amplified from genomic DNA using the immunoSEQ Assay, a bias-controlled multiplex PCR. As for the authors' bioinformatics: The number of nucleated cells in each sample was estimated by amplification of reference gene primers within the assay. To quantify the absolute abundance of each unique TCRbeta CDR3 rearrangement, sequence reads were collapsed and filtered. Productive Simpson clonality was computed per sample as the square root of Simpson's diversity index over productive rearrangements. This is the immuneACCESS table as TCRdb keeps it, with only in-frame sequences that have V and J called. A part of the clones is gone; compared with another copy, unresolved V genes explain less than half, and the rest is unexplained. The V and J calls and clone size come from that table; D and trimming were worked out from the DNA. The table for this sample lists about 270,000 clones; approximately 90% of them were counted only once. Of the sample, approximately 3% is held by the ten largest clones.

Participants in the prospective study were enrolled through a virtual design, were aged roughly 18 to 90 years, and lived in roughly 25 United States geographic areas. In the prospective study, cohorts were assigned on the basis of participant-reported clinical history obtained from a screening survey and a study questionnaire. Exposed participants were defined as having been in contact with someone with a PCR-confirmed or clinician-diagnosed COVID-19 case within 2 weeks of study entry. In the prospective study, whole blood, serum and a nasopharyngeal or oropharyngeal swab were collected from each participant by mobile phlebotomists. Prospective study participants could optionally give additional blood draws and questionnaires over a roughly 2-month period. Before DNA extraction, prospective study blood samples were shipped either frozen or at room temperature. Notes on this clone: Its antigen specificity is not known. Qualities for individual bases were not recorded, and no much larger clone is one base off.

From its cysteine to its phenylalanine, the CDR3 spans 13 amino acids. The retained sequence is limited to the CDR3, 39 bases, with the frame set at the first base. V and J are truncated by 4 bases and 8 bases respectively, leaving an intervening sequence of 15 bases. The germline V gene (reference sequence) gives CDR1 as SGHNT and CDR2 as YYREEE. Rearrangement joined TRBV5-4 to TRBJ1-2, and perhaps TRBD1 as D gene, on 5 matching bases. Sequencing was performed on PBMCs or T cells enriched from blood (not recorded which). The clonotype originates from a man aged 40-50 years who had been exposed to COVID-19. CDR3 protein: CASSPDGRGGYTF. At the DNA level, the sequence is TGTGCCAGCAGCCCGGACGGGCGGGGGGGCTACACCTTC.